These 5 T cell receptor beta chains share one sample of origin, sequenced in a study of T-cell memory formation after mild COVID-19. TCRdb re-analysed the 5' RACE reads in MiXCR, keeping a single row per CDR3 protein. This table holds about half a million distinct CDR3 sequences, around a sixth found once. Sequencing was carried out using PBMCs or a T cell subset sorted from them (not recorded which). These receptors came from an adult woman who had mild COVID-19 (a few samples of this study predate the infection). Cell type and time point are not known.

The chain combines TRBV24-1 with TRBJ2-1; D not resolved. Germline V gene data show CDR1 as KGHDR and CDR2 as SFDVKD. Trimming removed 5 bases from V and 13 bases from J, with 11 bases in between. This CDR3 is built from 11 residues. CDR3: CATSVGLRQFF. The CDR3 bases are TGTGCCACCAGTGTCGGGCTGAGACAGTTCTTC.

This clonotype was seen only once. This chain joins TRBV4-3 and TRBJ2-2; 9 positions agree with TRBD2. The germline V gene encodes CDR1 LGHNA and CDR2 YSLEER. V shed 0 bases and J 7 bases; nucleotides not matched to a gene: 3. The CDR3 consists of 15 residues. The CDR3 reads CASSQDWREGGELFF. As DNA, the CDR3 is TGCGCCAGCAGCCAAGATTGGCGGGAGGGCGGGGAGCTGTTTTTT.

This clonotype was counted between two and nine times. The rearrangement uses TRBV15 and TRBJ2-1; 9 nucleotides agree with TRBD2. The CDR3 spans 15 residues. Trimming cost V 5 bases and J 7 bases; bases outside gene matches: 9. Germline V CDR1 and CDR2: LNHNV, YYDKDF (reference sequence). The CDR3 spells CATSARTSAGNEQFF. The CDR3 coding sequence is TGTGCCACCAGCGCCAGGACTAGCGCGGGGAATGAGCAGTTCTTC. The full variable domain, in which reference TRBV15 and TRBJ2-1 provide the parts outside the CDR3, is DAMVIQNPRYQVTQFGKPVTLSCSQTLNHNVMYWYQQKSSQAPKLLFHYYDKDFNNEADTPDNFQSRRPNTSFCFLDIRSPGLGDTAMYLCATSARTSAGNEQFFGPGTRLTVL.

CDR3 sequence: CASSLGRDRTGGTDTQYF. The CDR3 DNA reads as TGTGCCAGCAGTTTGGGACGGGACAGGACCGGGGGCACAGATACGCAGTATTTT. The chain has TRBV12-3 or TRBV12-4 and TRBJ2-3; 8 nucleotides match TRBD1. The ends lost 3 bases at V and 1 base at J; junction bases unmatched: 12. This CDR3 has 18 residues.

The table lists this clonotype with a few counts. CDR3 region: CSAPPWGGRYGYTF. The CDR3 nucleotides are TGCAGTGCGCCACCGTGGGGGGGCAGATATGGCTACACCTTC. The V call is TRBV20-1, the J call TRBJ1-2; perhaps TRBD1 as D (6 bases). The CDR3 is made up of 14 amino acids. Germline V gives CDR1 DFQATT, CDR2 SNEGSKA (reference sequence). Trimming stripped 6 bases from V and 5 bases from J, with 19 bases between.